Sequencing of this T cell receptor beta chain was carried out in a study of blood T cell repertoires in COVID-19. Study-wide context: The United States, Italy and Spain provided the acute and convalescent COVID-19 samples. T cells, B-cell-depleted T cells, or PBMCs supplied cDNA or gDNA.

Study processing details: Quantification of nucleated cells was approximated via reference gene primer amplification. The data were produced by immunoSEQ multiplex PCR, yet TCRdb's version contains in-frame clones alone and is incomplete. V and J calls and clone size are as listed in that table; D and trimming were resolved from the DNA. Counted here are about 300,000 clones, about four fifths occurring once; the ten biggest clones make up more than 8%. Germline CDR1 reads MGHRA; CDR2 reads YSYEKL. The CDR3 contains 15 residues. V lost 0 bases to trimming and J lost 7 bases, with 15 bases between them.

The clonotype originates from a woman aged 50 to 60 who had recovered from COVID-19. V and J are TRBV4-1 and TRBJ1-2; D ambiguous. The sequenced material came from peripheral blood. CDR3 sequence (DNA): TGCGCCAGCAGCCAAGAATCCACGGTTCACGGTGGCTACACCTTC. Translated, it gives CASSQESTVHGGYTF.